The TCR beta chain under discussion was sequenced for a study of cytomegalovirus exposure and HLA in healthy donors. Study-level background: From HLA-typed donors, an early data release held tens of millions of unique TCRs. Study-wide results and caveats: Altogether, 160 or so TCR beta chains were recorded as cytomegalovirus-associated. Earlier results showed most TCR beta V segments being productive about 87% or about 30% of the time. Several of the most significant clusters appeared, in a later analysis, to be linked to common viral pathogens.

Germline-derived CDR1 and CDR2 are SGHAT and FQDESV (reference sequence). V lost 5 bases and J lost 4; bases outside the gene matches: 11. There are 16 residues in the CDR3. Primers for the PCR totalled 60 Vbeta and 13 Jbeta. Assay: immunoSEQ multiplex PCR; the TCRdb copy retains only in-frame clones and omits some. This sample has some 70,000 clones, with roughly 84% found just once. As for this clone: The antigen is undetermined.

This TCR was sampled from a woman aged 45-60 years in good health and CMV-seronegative. V usage is TRBV11-1 and J usage is TRBJ2-1; 7 nucleotides line up with TRBD2. The sample was PBMCs. The CDR3 DNA reads as TGTGCCAGCAGCCCACAGCGGGGCTCCTTTTACAATGAGCAGTTCTTC. Amino acid sequence: CASSPQRGSFYNEQFF.